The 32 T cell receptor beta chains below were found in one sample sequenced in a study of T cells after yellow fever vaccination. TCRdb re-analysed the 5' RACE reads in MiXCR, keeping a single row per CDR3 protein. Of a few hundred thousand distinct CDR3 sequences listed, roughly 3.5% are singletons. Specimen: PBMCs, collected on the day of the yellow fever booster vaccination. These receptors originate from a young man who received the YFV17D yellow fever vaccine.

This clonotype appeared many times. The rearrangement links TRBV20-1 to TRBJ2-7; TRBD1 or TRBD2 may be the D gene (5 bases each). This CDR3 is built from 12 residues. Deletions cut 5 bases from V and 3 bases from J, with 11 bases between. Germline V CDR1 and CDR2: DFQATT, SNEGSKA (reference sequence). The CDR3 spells CSAWDQNYEQYF. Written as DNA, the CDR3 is TGCAGTGCTTGGGACCAAAACTACGAGCAGTACTTC.

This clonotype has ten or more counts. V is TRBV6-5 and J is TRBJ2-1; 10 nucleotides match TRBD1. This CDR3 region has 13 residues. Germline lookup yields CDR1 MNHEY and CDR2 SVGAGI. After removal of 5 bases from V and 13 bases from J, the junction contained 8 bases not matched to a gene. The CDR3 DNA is TGTGCCAGCAGTCCAGACAGGGGGCGCATACAGTTCTTC. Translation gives CASSPDRGRIQFF.

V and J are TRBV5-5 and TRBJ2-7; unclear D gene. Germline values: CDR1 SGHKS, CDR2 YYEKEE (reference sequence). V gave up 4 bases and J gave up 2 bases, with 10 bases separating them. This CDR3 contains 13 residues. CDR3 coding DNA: TGTGCCAGCAGCGCTGAGGTCACCTACGAGCAGTACTTC. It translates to CASSAEVTYEQYF.

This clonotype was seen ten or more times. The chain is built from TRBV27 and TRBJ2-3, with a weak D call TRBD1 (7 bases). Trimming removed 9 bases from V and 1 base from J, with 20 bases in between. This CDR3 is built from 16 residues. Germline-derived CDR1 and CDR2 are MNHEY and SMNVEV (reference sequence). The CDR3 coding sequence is TGTGCCAGGACGGAGGGGGCTGGGTTCGGCACAGATACGCAGTATTTT. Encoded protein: CARTEGAGFGTDTQYF.

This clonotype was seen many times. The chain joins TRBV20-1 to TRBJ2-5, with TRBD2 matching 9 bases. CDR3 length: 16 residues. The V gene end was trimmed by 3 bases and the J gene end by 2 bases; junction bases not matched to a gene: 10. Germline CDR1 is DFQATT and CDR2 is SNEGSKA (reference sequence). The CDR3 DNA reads TGCAGTGCTAGGCGCCCTTTTAGCGGGGGTCAAGAGACCCAGTACTTC. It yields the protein CSARRPFSGGQETQYF.

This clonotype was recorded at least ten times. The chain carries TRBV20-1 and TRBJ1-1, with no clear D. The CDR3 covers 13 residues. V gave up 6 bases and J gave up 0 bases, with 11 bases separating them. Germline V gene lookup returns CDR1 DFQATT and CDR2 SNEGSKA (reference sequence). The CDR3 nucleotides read TGCAGTGCCAAGTACGCGGTGAACACTGAAGCTTTCTTT. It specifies CSAKYAVNTEAFF.

As DNA, the CDR3 is TGCGCCAGCAGCTTGCACAGGGAATACTCTGGAAACACCATATATTTT. This translates into CASSLHREYSGNTIYF. V and J are TRBV5-1 and TRBJ1-3; perhaps TRBD1 as D (6 bases). V was shortened by 1 base and J by 0 bases, with 11 bases between the two germline ends. This CDR3 region has 16 residues. Germline V gene data show CDR1 as SGHRS and CDR2 as YFSETQ.

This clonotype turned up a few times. The CDR3 loop reads CASSERRKETQYF. The CDR3 DNA reads TGTGCCAGCAGTGAAAGGCGGAAAGAGACCCAGTACTTC. The J gene is TRBJ2-5, the V gene TRBV2, with D unclear. CDR3 size: 13 residues. In germline, CDR1 is SNHLY, CDR2 FYNNEI. V lost 2 bases and J 3 bases, leaving 7 bases between the germline ends.

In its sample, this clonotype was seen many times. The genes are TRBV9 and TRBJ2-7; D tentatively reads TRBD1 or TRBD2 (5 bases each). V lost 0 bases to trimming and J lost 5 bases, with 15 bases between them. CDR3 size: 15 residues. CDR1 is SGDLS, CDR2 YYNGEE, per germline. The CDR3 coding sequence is TGTGCCAGCAGCGTAGCCGGGACCGAAGGAGACGAGCAGTACTTC. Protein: CASSVAGTEGDEQYF.

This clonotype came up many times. This chain's CDR3 is CASSQDTGGSYNEQFF. The CDR3 nucleotides are TGCGCCAGCAGCCAAGATACGGGGGGGTCTTACAATGAGCAGTTCTTC. The chain recombines TRBV4-3 with TRBJ2-1; 8 bases map to TRBD2. Trimming at V came to 0 bases and at J to 4 bases, leaving 5 bases not matched to a gene. Looked up from germline, CDR1 is LGHNA and CDR2 is YSLEER. The CDR3 totals 16 residues.

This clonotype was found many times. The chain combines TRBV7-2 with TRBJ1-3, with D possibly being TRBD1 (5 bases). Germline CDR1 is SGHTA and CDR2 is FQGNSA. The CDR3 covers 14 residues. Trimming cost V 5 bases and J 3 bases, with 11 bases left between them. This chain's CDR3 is CASSGGQGGNTIYF. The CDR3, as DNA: TGTGCCAGCAGCGGAGGACAAGGTGGAAACACCATATATTTT.

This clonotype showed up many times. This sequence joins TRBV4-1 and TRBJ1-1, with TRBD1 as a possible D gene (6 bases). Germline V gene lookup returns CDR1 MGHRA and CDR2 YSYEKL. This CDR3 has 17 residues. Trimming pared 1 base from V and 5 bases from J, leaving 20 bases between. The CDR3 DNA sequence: TGCGCCAGCAGCCAAGGGGGAACGCGGGGGGCAAGAACTGAAGCTTTCTTT. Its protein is CASSQGGTRGARTEAFF.

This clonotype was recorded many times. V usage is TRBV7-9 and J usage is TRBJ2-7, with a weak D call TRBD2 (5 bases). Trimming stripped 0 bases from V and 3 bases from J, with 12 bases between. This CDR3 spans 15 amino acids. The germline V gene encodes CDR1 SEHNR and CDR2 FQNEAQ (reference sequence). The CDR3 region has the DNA TGTGCCAGCAGCTTAGCGGTAGACTACGGCTACGAGCAGTACTTC. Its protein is CASSLAVDYGYEQYF.

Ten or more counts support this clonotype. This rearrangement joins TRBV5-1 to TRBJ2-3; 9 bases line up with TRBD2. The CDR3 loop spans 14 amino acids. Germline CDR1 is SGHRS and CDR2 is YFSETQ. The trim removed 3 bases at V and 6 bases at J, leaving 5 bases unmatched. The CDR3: CASSSAGGPDTQYF. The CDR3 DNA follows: TGCGCCAGCAGCTCCGCGGGGGGGCCCGATACGCAGTATTTT.

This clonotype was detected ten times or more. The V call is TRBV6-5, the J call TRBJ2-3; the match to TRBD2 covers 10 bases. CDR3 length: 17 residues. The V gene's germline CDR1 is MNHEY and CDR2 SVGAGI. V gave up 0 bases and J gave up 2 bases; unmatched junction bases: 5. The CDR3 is CASSYSIAGGSTDTQYF. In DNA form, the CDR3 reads TGTGCCAGCAGTTACTCGATAGCGGGGGGTTCCACAGATACGCAGTATTTT.

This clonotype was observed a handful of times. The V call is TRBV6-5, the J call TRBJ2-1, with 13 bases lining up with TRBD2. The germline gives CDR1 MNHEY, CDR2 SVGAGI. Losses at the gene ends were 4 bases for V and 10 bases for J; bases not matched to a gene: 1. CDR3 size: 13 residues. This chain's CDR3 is CASSWGLAGEQFF. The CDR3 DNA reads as TGTGCCAGCAGTTGGGGACTAGCGGGAGAGCAGTTCTTC.

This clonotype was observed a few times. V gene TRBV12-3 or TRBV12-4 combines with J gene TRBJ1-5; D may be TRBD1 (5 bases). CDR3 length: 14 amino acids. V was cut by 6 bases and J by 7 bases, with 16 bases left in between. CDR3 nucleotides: TGTGCCAGCAGGGGGGACCACGGAGGCCAGCCCCAGCATTTT. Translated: CASRGDHGGQPQHF.

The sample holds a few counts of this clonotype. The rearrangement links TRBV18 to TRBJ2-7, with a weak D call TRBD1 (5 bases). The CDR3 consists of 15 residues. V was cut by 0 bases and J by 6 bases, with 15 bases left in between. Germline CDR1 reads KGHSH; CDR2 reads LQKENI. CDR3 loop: CASSPPQGRYAEQYF. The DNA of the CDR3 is TGTGCCAGCTCACCACCCCAGGGAAGGTATGCCGAGCAGTACTTC.

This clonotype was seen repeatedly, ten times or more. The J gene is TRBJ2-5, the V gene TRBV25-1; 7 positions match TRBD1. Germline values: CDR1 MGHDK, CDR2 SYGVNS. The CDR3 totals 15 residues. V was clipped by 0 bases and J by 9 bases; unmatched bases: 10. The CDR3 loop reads CASSEYPTGESPQYF. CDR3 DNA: TGTGCCAGCAGTGAATACCCCACAGGGGAGTCGCCCCAGTACTTC.

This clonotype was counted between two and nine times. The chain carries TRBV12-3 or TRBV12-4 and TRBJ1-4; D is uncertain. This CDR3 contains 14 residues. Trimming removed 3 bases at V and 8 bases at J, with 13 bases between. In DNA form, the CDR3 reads TGTGCCAGCAGTTTCGGGCCCCCCAGGGAAAAACTGTTTTTT. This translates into CASSFGPPREKLFF.

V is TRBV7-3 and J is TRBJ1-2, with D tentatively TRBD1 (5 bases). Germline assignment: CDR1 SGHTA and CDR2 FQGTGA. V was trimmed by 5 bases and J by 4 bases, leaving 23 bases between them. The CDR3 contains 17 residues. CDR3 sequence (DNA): TGTGCCAGCAGCCCCCCACGGGAAGGGGATGATGGCTATGGCTACACCTTC. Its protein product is CASSPPREGDDGYGYTF.

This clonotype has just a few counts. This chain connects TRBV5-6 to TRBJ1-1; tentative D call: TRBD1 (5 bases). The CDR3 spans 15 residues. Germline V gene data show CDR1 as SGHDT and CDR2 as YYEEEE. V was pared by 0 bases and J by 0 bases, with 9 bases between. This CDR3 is CASSLGQGMNTEAFF. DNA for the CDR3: TGTGCCAGCAGCTTGGGCCAGGGTATGAACACTGAAGCTTTCTTT.

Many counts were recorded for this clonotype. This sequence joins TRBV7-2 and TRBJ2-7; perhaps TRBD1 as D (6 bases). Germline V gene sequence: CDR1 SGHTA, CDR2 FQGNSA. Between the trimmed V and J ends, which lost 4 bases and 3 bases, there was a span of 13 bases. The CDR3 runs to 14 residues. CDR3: CASSSRDNFYEQYF. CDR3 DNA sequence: TGTGCCAGCAGCTCCCGGGACAACTTCTACGAGCAGTACTTC.

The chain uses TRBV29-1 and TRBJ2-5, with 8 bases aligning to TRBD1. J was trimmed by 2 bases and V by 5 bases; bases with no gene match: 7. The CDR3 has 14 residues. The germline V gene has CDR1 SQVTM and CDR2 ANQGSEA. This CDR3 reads CSVTPQGAQETQYF. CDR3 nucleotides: TGCAGCGTTACCCCTCAGGGGGCGCAAGAGACCCAGTACTTC.

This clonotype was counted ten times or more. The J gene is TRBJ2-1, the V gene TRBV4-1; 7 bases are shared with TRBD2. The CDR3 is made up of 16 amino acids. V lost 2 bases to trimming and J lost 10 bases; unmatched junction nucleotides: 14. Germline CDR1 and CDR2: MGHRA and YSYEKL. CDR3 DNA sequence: TGCGCCAGCAGCCAATTTACCGGGACTTCCGGGGGGGAGCAGTTCTTC. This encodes CASSQFTGTSGGEQFF.

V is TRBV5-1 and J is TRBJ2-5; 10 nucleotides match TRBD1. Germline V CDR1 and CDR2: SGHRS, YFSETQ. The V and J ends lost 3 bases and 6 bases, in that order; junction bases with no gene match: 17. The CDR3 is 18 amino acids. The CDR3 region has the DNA TGCGCCAGCAGCTCGACTCCGGGACAGGGGAGTGGGACGAAGACCCAGTACTTC. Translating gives CASSSTPGQGSGTKTQYF.

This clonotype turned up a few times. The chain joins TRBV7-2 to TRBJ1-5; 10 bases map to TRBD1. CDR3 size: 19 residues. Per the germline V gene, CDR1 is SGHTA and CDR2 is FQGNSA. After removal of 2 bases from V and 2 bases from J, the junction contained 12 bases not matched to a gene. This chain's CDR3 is CASSLKTGTGVFGNQPQHF. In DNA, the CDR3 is TGTGCCAGCAGCTTAAAAACCGGGACAGGGGTCTTCGGCAATCAGCCCCAGCATTTT.

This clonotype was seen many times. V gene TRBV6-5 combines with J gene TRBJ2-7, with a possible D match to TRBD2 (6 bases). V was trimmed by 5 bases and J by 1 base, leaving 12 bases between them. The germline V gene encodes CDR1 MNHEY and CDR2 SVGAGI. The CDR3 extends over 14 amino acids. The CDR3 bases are TGTGCCAGCAGTATCCGTGCGGGGTCCTACGAGCAGTACTTC. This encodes CASSIRAGSYEQYF.

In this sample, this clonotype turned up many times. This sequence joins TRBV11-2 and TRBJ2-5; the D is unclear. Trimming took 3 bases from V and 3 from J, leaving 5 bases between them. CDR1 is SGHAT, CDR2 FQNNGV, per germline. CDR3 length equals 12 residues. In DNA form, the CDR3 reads TGTGCCAGCAGCTTCCGGGAAGAGACCCAGTACTTC. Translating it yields CASSFREETQYF.

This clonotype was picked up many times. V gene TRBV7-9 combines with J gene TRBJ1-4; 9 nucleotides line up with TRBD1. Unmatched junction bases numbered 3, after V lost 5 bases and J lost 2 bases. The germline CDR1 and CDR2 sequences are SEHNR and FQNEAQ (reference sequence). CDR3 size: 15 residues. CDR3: CASSPGTGTNEKLFF. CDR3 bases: TGTGCCAGCAGCCCCGGGACAGGGACTAATGAAAAACTGTTTTTT.

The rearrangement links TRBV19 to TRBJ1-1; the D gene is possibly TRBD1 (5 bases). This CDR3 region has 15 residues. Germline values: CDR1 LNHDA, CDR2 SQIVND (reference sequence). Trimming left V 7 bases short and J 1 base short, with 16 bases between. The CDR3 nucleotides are TGTGCCAGTATCTCTGGTGGCAGGGCGAACACTGAAGCTTTCTTT. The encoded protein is CASISGGRANTEAFF.

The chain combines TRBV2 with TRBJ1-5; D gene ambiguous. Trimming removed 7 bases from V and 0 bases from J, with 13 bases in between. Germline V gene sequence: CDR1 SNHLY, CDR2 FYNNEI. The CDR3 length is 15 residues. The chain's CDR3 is CASTGDQYSNQPQHF. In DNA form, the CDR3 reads TGTGCCAGCACTGGGGATCAGTATAGCAATCAGCCCCAGCATTTT.